This T cell receptor beta chain stems from a study of blood T cells in healthy people across ages. This clonotype was seen more than once but under ten times. The junction had 9 bases not matched to a gene; V was cut back by 4 bases and J by 4 bases. This CDR3 is built from 15 residues. Germline V gene data show CDR1 as SQVTM and CDR2 as ANQGSEA. The use of a sample-barcoded 5' primer and a J-beta primer mix characterized a second PCR of roughly 7 to 11 cycles. TCRdb recomputed calls from the 5' RACE reads with MiXCR, one row per CDR3 protein. Of roughly 1,100,000 distinct CDR3 sequences listed, approximately 26% are singletons. The data also belong to a second study, concerning T cells of mothers and their children.

The receptor was derived from a girl aged 2 to 9 in good health. The material sequenced was blood. The chain joins TRBV29-1 to TRBJ1-1; 10 bases map to TRBD1. The CDR3 nucleotides read TGCAGCGTTGTAGGAGGCGGGACAGGGGTCACTGAAGCTTTCTTT. Protein product: CSVVGGGTGVTEAFF.